Listed here are 3 T cell receptor beta chains from one sample, sequenced in a study of neurological immune-mediated disorders. TCRdb fed the 5' RACE reads into MiXCR, producing one record per CDR3 protein. This table holds tens of thousands of distinct CDR3 sequences, 10% found once. The sample comprised PBMCs. The receptors stem from a man in his forties in good health.

This clonotype showed up many times. CDR3 protein: CSANTPGGYTF. CDR3 DNA: TGCAGTGCTAACACCCCAGGCGGCTACACCTTC. The chain uses TRBV20-1 and TRBJ1-2; D remains unclear. The CDR3 covers 11 residues. Looked up from germline, CDR1 is DFQATT and CDR2 is SNEGSKA (reference sequence). Trimming left V 4 bases short and J 8 bases short, with 11 bases between.

This clonotype occurred many times. The V and J genes are TRBV10-1 and TRBJ2-2; the match to TRBD2 covers 7 bases. V lost 6 bases, J lost 0 bases, and 4 bases stayed unmatched. Germline V CDR1 and CDR2: WNHNN, SYGVQD (reference sequence). The CDR3 is made up of 15 amino acids. CDR3 sequence reads: CASSRGLANTGELFF. The CDR3 coding sequence is TGCGCCAGCAGCCGAGGACTAGCGAACACCGGGGAGCTGTTTTTT.

There are many counts of this clonotype. This rearrangement joins TRBV5-1 to TRBJ1-4; 10 bases agree with TRBD1. Germline CDR1 SGHRS, CDR2 YFSETQ. With 5 bases clipped from V and 10 bases from J, the junction kept 8 bases outside the gene matches. The CDR3 is 14 residues long. The CDR3: CASRPGTGVVKLFF. CDR3 sequence (DNA): TGCGCCAGCAGACCCGGGACAGGGGTCGTAAAACTGTTTTTT. The full variable domain, with the rest looked up from reference TRBV5-1 and TRBJ1-4, is KAGVTQTPRYLIKTRGQQVTLSCSPISGHRSVSWYQQTPGQGLQFLFEYFSETQRNKGNFPGRFSGRQFSNSRSEMNVSTLELGDSALYLCASRPGTGVVKLFFGSGTQLSVL.